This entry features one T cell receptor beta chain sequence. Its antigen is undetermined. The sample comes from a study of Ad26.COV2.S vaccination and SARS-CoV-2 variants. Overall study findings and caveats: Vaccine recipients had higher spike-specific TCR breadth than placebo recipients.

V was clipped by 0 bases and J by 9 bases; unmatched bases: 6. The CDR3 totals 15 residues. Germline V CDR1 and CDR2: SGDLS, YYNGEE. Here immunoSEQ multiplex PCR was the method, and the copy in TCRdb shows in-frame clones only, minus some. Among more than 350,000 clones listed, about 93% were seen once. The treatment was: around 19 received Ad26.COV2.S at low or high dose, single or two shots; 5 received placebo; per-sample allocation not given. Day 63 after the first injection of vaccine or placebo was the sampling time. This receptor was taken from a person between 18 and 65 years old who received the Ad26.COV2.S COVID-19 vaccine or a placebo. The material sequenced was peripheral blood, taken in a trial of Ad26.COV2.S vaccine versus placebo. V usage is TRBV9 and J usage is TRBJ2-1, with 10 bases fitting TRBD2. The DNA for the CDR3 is TGTGCCAGCAGCGTAGAGCGGGAGGGCCTTGGTGAGCAGTTCTTC. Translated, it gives CASSVEREGLGEQFF.